The rows below give T cell receptor beta chains drawn from one sample of a study of T cell changes during pregnancy in multiple sclerosis. Libraries were prepared by immunoSEQ multiplex PCR; TCRdb keeps only in-frame clonotypes and omits some of them. The table includes roughly 120,000 clones, approximately 93% detected once. Source: peripheral blood, taken before pregnancy. These receptors all stem from a female donor with multiple sclerosis, enrolled in a pregnancy study. Each CDR3 is given with its conserved first and last residue. Fields, in order: clone size, D gene, J gene, V gene, CDR3 DNA, CDR3 protein. A D gene is named only where the DNA matches it firmly. Size is omitted from some rows. Given values are once, few, many or a class for expanded clones.

abundance: NA; d_gene: NA; j_gene: TRBJ1-5; v_gene: TRBV5-5; CDR3nt: TGTGCCAGCAGCTGGTTGCCCGTTGGGAGCGATCAGCCCCAGCATTTT; CDR3aa: CASSWLPVGSDQPQHF
abundance: NA; d_gene: TRBD2; j_gene: TRBJ2-2; v_gene: TRBV4-2; CDR3nt: TGTGCCAGCAGCCAAGATAGACTAGCGGCACTTACCGGGGAGCTGTTTTTT; CDR3aa: CASSQDRLAALTGELFF
abundance: NA; d_gene: TRBD2; j_gene: TRBJ2-5; v_gene: TRBV7-3; CDR3nt: TGTGCCAGCAGCTTAGGGACTAGCGCTCAAGAGACCCAGTACTTC; CDR3aa: CASSLGTSAQETQYF
abundance: NA; d_gene: TRBD2; j_gene: TRBJ2-1; v_gene: TRBV9; CDR3nt: TGTGCCAGCAGCTCTTATTCCGGGACTAGCGGGGGGGCCGATGAGCAGTTCTTC; CDR3aa: CASSSYSGTSGGADEQFF
abundance: NA; d_gene: TRBD2; j_gene: TRBJ2-7; v_gene: TRBV5-1; CDR3nt: TGCGCCAGCAGCCCCGCCCCTAGCGGGACCTACGAGCAGTACTTC; CDR3aa: CASSPAPSGTYEQYF
abundance: NA; d_gene: TRBD1; j_gene: TRBJ1-2; v_gene: TRBV19; CDR3nt: TGTGCCAGTAGTCCAAACGCCGGGACAGGAACCTATGGCTACACCTTC; CDR3aa: CASSPNAGTGTYGYTF
abundance: NA; d_gene: NA; j_gene: TRBJ1-1; v_gene: TRBV28; CDR3nt: TGTGCCAGCTCACCGGGGGACGGCACTGAAGCTTTCTTT; CDR3aa: CASSPGDGTEAFF
abundance: NA; d_gene: NA; j_gene: TRBJ2-2; v_gene: TRBV9; CDR3nt: TGTGCCAGCAGCGTAGCGGGTCGCGCGAACACCGGGGAGCTGTTTTTT; CDR3aa: CASSVAGRANTGELFF
abundance: NA; d_gene: TRBD1; j_gene: TRBJ2-1; v_gene: TRBV29-1; CDR3nt: TGCAGCGTCGGACAGGGGGGCAATGAGCAGTTCTTC; CDR3aa: CSVGQGGNEQFF
abundance: NA; d_gene: NA; j_gene: TRBJ2-1; v_gene: TRBV9; CDR3nt: TGTGCCAGCAGCGTAGACGACTCCAAGCAGTTCTTC; CDR3aa: CASSVDDSKQFF
abundance: NA; d_gene: TRBD1; j_gene: TRBJ2-5; v_gene: TRBV4-1; CDR3nt: TGCGCCAGCAGCCAGCCTACAGGGGCTCGGGAGACCCAGTACTTC; CDR3aa: CASSQPTGARETQYF
abundance: NA; d_gene: NA; j_gene: TRBJ1-5; v_gene: TRBV27; CDR3nt: TGTGCCAGCAGTCTCTCCCACAGTAGCAATCAGCCCCAGCATTTT; CDR3aa: CASSLSHSSNQPQHF
abundance: NA; d_gene: NA; j_gene: TRBJ2-4; v_gene: TRBV7-9; CDR3nt: TGTGCCAGCAGCTTGGAGGGGGCGAAAAACATTCAGTACTTC; CDR3aa: CASSLEGAKNIQYF
abundance: NA; d_gene: TRBD2; j_gene: TRBJ2-3; v_gene: TRBV7-8; CDR3nt: TGTGCCAGCAGCTTAGTTGTTAGCGGGAGCACAGATACGCAGTATTTT; CDR3aa: CASSLVVSGSTDTQYF
abundance: NA; d_gene: NA; j_gene: TRBJ1-5; v_gene: TRBV5-1; CDR3nt: TGCGCCAGCAGCTTGGACGGCAGGGGCCAGCCCCAGCATTTT; CDR3aa: CASSLDGRGQPQHF
abundance: NA; d_gene: NA; j_gene: TRBJ1-2; v_gene: TRBV18; CDR3nt: TGTGCCAGCTCCACGACTGATTATGGCTACACCTTC; CDR3aa: CASSTTDYGYTF
abundance: NA; d_gene: TRBD1; j_gene: TRBJ1-1; v_gene: TRBV30; CDR3nt: TGTGCCCGGACCAGGGACAGAGGCACTGAAGCTTTCTTT; CDR3aa: CARTRDRGTEAFF
abundance: NA; d_gene: NA; j_gene: TRBJ1-2; v_gene: TRBV5-1; CDR3nt: TGCGCCAGCAGCTTGGATGGGCAGGGCCATGGCTACACCTTC; CDR3aa: CASSLDGQGHGYTF
abundance: NA; d_gene: NA; j_gene: TRBJ2-7; v_gene: TRBV6-5; CDR3nt: TGTGCCAGCAGTTACCAGGGGCTGGACTACGAGCAGTACTTC; CDR3aa: CASSYQGLDYEQYF
abundance: NA; d_gene: TRBD1; j_gene: TRBJ1-2; v_gene: TRBV28; CDR3nt: TGTGCCAGCAGTTCCCCGGGACAGAGTTTCTATGGCTACACCTTC; CDR3aa: CASSSPGQSFYGYTF
abundance: NA; d_gene: NA; j_gene: TRBJ2-7; v_gene: TRBV7-3; CDR3nt: TGTGCCAGCAGCTTATCTCAGGGATACGAGCAGTACTTC; CDR3aa: CASSLSQGYEQYF
abundance: NA; d_gene: TRBD2; j_gene: TRBJ2-2; v_gene: TRBV5-1; CDR3nt: TGCGCCAGCAGCTTCTATTTAGCGGGGAACACCGGGGAGCTGTTTTTT; CDR3aa: CASSFYLAGNTGELFF
abundance: NA; d_gene: TRBD2; j_gene: TRBJ2-5; v_gene: TRBV5-4; CDR3nt: TGTGCCAGCAGCCGCGGGGGGAAACTGGGAGAGACCCAGTACTTC; CDR3aa: CASSRGGKLGETQYF
abundance: NA; d_gene: TRBD1; j_gene: TRBJ1-3; v_gene: TRBV10-3; CDR3nt: TGTGCCACCAACCGGGACAGCCGCTCTGGAAACACCATATATTTT; CDR3aa: CATNRDSRSGNTIYF
abundance: NA; d_gene: TRBD1; j_gene: TRBJ2-2; v_gene: TRBV6-1; CDR3nt: TGTGCCAGCAGTGGATGGACAGGGAACACCGGGGAGCTGTTTTTT; CDR3aa: CASSGWTGNTGELFF
abundance: once; d_gene: TRBD1; j_gene: TRBJ2-3; v_gene: TRBV11-1; CDR3nt: TGTGCCAGCAGCAAGGGACAGCTCCTCACAGATACGCAGTATTTT; CDR3aa: CASSKGQLLTDTQYF
abundance: NA; d_gene: NA; j_gene: TRBJ1-3; v_gene: TRBV7-9; CDR3nt: TGTGCCGGCGGGTGGGGCTCTGGAAACACCATATATTTT; CDR3aa: CAGGWGSGNTIYF
abundance: NA; d_gene: NA; j_gene: TRBJ2-3; v_gene: TRBV5-1; CDR3nt: TGCGCCAGCAGCTTGGACGGTAGCGCAGATACGCAGTATTTT; CDR3aa: CASSLDGSADTQYF
abundance: NA; d_gene: TRBD2; j_gene: TRBJ2-7; v_gene: TRBV30; CDR3nt: TGTGCCTGGAAGCGGGGGGACTACGAGCAGTACTTC; CDR3aa: CAWKRGDYEQYF
abundance: NA; d_gene: NA; j_gene: TRBJ1-3; v_gene: TRBV18; CDR3nt: TGTGCCAGCTCAGCAACCCGGGATGGCGGAAACACCATATATTTT; CDR3aa: CASSATRDGGNTIYF
abundance: NA; d_gene: TRBD2; j_gene: TRBJ2-1; v_gene: TRBV28; CDR3nt: TGTGCCAGCAGTATCATGACGGGACTACAATTCAATGAGCAGTTCTTC; CDR3aa: CASSIMTGLQFNEQFF
abundance: NA; d_gene: NA; j_gene: TRBJ1-6; v_gene: TRBV7-6; CDR3nt: TGTGCCAGCAGCTTAGCGAGGCATCCTAATTCACCCCTCCACTTT; CDR3aa: CASSLARHPNSPLHF
abundance: NA; d_gene: NA; j_gene: TRBJ1-2; v_gene: TRBV4-1; CDR3nt: TGCGCCAGCAGCCCGGATAAAACCACGGGAAGCTATGGCTACACCTTC; CDR3aa: CASSPDKTTGSYGYTF
abundance: NA; d_gene: NA; j_gene: TRBJ2-3; v_gene: TRBV9; CDR3nt: TGTGCCAGCAGCGTAGGGGTGACTAGTACGGGCACAGATACGCAGTATTTT; CDR3aa: CASSVGVTSTGTDTQYF
abundance: NA; d_gene: TRBD1; j_gene: TRBJ2-2; v_gene: TRBV18; CDR3nt: TGTGCCAGCTCATCCGGACAGGGTGACACCGGGGAGCTGTTTTTT; CDR3aa: CASSSGQGDTGELFF
abundance: NA; d_gene: TRBD2; j_gene: TRBJ2-7; v_gene: TRBV6-1; CDR3nt: TGTGCCAGCAGTGAAGCCTTCGGGAGGACCGGCGAGCAGTACTTC; CDR3aa: CASSEAFGRTGEQYF
abundance: NA; d_gene: TRBD1; j_gene: TRBJ2-4; v_gene: TRBV25-1; CDR3nt: TGTGCCAGCAGTCCAGACAGGGCGTTCACTATAACCAAAAACATTCAGTACTTC; CDR3aa: CASSPDRAFTITKNIQYF
abundance: NA; d_gene: NA; j_gene: TRBJ2-3; v_gene: TRBV9; CDR3nt: TGTGCCAGCAGCGTACTTGAGGGAGATACGCAGTATTTT; CDR3aa: CASSVLEGDTQYF
abundance: NA; d_gene: NA; j_gene: TRBJ2-5; v_gene: TRBV5-8; CDR3nt: TGTGCCAGCAGCCCAGGACAGAGGCTAGAGACCCAGTACTTC; CDR3aa: CASSPGQRLETQYF
abundance: NA; d_gene: TRBD2; j_gene: TRBJ2-1; v_gene: TRBV13; CDR3nt: TGTGCCAGCAGCGCCCCGACTAGCGGGCTAACTACCTACAATGAGCAGTTCTTC; CDR3aa: CASSAPTSGLTTYNEQFF
abundance: NA; d_gene: TRBD1; j_gene: TRBJ1-1; v_gene: TRBV6-1; CDR3nt: TGTGCCAGCAGGACAGGGTTTGGGGGAGCTTTCTTT; CDR3aa: CASRTGFGGAFF
abundance: NA; d_gene: TRBD2; j_gene: TRBJ2-5; v_gene: TRBV10-1; CDR3nt: TGCGCCAGGGGAAAGCGGGAGCGAGTAGGAGGAGAGACCCAGTACTTC; CDR3aa: CARGKRERVGGETQYF
abundance: few; d_gene: NA; j_gene: TRBJ1-1; v_gene: TRBV5-1; CDR3nt: TGCGCCAGCAGCTTGGTTTGGGGTGGACAGTCTGAAGCTTTCTTT; CDR3aa: CASSLVWGGQSEAFF
abundance: NA; d_gene: NA; j_gene: TRBJ1-2; v_gene: TRBV18; CDR3nt: TGTGCCAGCTCACCAACCAGGGTAAATGGCTACACCTTC; CDR3aa: CASSPTRVNGYTF
abundance: NA; d_gene: NA; j_gene: TRBJ1-1; v_gene: TRBV6-5; CDR3nt: TGTGCCAGCAGTTACTCGAAGGGGTACACTGAAGCTTTCTTT; CDR3aa: CASSYSKGYTEAFF
abundance: NA; d_gene: TRBD1; j_gene: TRBJ1-4; v_gene: TRBV6-1; CDR3nt: TGTGCCAGCAGTGAAAATAACAGGGGGTGGGAAAAACTGTTTTTT; CDR3aa: CASSENNRGWEKLFF
abundance: NA; d_gene: NA; j_gene: TRBJ1-1; v_gene: TRBV7-3; CDR3nt: TGTGCCAGCAGCTTAACAGGGGGCACTGAAGCTTTCTTT; CDR3aa: CASSLTGGTEAFF
abundance: NA; d_gene: TRBD1; j_gene: TRBJ1-2; v_gene: TRBV28; CDR3nt: TGTGCCAGCGGGCGCCGGGACAGGGTTGGCTACACCTTC; CDR3aa: CASGRRDRVGYTF
abundance: NA; d_gene: TRBD1; j_gene: TRBJ1-2; v_gene: TRBV5-4; CDR3nt: TGTGCCAGCAGCTCGGGACAGGAAGCCTATGGCTACACCTTC; CDR3aa: CASSSGQEAYGYTF
abundance: NA; d_gene: NA; j_gene: TRBJ2-2; v_gene: TRBV27; CDR3nt: TGTGCCAGCAGCCCGAGGGTCCACGGGGAGCTGTTTTTT; CDR3aa: CASSPRVHGELFF
abundance: few; d_gene: TRBD1; j_gene: TRBJ1-5; v_gene: TRBV11-2; CDR3nt: TGTGCCAGCAGCCAAACAGGGGGCGTTCAGCCCCAGCATTTT; CDR3aa: CASSQTGGVQPQHF
abundance: NA; d_gene: NA; j_gene: TRBJ2-2; v_gene: TRBV9; CDR3nt: TGTGCCAGCAGCGTTGAGGCAAGACGATCCACCGGGGAGCTGTTTTTT; CDR3aa: CASSVEARRSTGELFF
abundance: NA; d_gene: TRBD1; j_gene: TRBJ1-2; v_gene: TRBV7-3; CDR3nt: TGTGCCAGCAGCCGTGGACAGGGGGGTTATGGCTACACCTTC; CDR3aa: CASSRGQGGYGYTF
abundance: NA; d_gene: TRBD1; j_gene: TRBJ1-2; v_gene: TRBV5-5; CDR3nt: TGTGCCAGCAGCCCGGACAGGGAGAACTATGGCTACACCTTC; CDR3aa: CASSPDRENYGYTF
abundance: NA; d_gene: NA; j_gene: TRBJ1-2; v_gene: TRBV19; CDR3nt: TGTGCCAGTAGTATAAGGAGAGCTGGCTACACCTTC; CDR3aa: CASSIRRAGYTF
abundance: NA; d_gene: NA; j_gene: TRBJ1-6; v_gene: TRBV30; CDR3nt: TGTGCCTGGAGTTCGGTTTATAATTCACCCCTCCACTTT; CDR3aa: CAWSSVYNSPLHF
abundance: NA; d_gene: TRBD1; j_gene: TRBJ1-3; v_gene: TRBV5-1; CDR3nt: TGCGCCAGCAGCTTGGACAGGGGCGCCACTGGAAACACCATATATTTT; CDR3aa: CASSLDRGATGNTIYF
abundance: NA; d_gene: NA; j_gene: TRBJ2-2; v_gene: TRBV2; CDR3nt: TGTGCCAGCAGTGAAGCGAAGGGGCCCGGGGAGCTGTTTTTT; CDR3aa: CASSEAKGPGELFF
abundance: NA; d_gene: NA; j_gene: TRBJ1-4; v_gene: TRBV7-9; CDR3nt: TGTGCCAGCAGCTTAAGCGGGGACGAAAAACTGTTTTTT; CDR3aa: CASSLSGDEKLFF